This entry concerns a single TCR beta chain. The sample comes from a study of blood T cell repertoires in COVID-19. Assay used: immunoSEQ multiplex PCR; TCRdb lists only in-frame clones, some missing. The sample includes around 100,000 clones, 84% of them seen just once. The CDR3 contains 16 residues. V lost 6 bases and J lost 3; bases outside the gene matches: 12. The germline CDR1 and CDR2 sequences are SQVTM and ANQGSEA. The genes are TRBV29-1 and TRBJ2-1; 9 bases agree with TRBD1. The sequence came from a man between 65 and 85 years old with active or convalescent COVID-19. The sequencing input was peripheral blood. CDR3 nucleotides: TGCAGCGTGGGGCCGGACAGGGGCTCGGTCTACAATGAGCAGTTCTTC. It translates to CSVGPDRGSVYNEQFF.